Sequencing of this T cell receptor (beta chain) was carried out in a study of T cell responses to AZD1222 COVID-19 vaccine. Study-level information: Pooling was applied to second doses at about 4 or about 12 weeks. General observations from the study: There were mostly white British donors and more females than males, and clonal diversity was possibly underestimated. Mapped onto spike, vaccine-associated CD4 TCRs spanned it and were dominant at 160-218 and 743-854.

Germline V gene sequence: CDR1 SGHNT, CDR2 YYREEE (reference sequence). The CDR3 is 14 amino acids. Deletions cut 6 bases from V and 4 bases from J, with 16 bases between. Only in-frame clones appear in the TCRdb table, and some are missing; sequencing was by immunoSEQ multiplex PCR. The repertoire consists of 97,000 or so clones, with roughly nine tenths occurring once and the leading ten covering approximately 5%. About this clone: Its antigen remains unknown.

The sequencing used peripheral blood, collected on day 0 of AZD1222 vaccination. The TCR comes from an adult in good health. This rearrangement joins TRBV5-4 to TRBJ1-2; D may be TRBD1 (6 bases). The CDR3 DNA follows: TGTGCCAGCAAAGCGGGGGGCGCAGGCTATGGCTACACCTTC. Its translation: CASKAGGAGYGYTF.